The T cell receptor (beta chain) under discussion was sequenced for a study of blood T cell repertoires in COVID-19. In the study overall: PBMCs, B-cell-depleted T cells, or T cells provided the cDNA or gDNA that made up the material.

Trimming removed 3 bases from V and 2 bases from J; junction bases left unmatched: 7. The germline gives CDR1 SGHNT, CDR2 YYREEE (reference sequence). The CDR3 sequence is 15 residues long. Per the original methods: The assay estimated nucleated cells by amplifying reference gene primers. TCRdb's table, derived via immunoSEQ multiplex PCR, lists solely in-frame clones and lacks some. For V, J and clone size, that table is used; D and trimming come from the DNA. The data show about 230,000 clones, roughly 83% seen once. This chain links TRBV5-4 with TRBJ1-2; 7 bases map to TRBD1. This receptor was obtained from a man between 35 and 55 years old with acute or convalescent COVID-19. Sequences were obtained from peripheral blood. CDR3 sequence reads: CASSSDRLRNYGYTF. CDR3 nucleotide sequence: TGTGCCAGCAGCTCGGACAGGCTAAGGAACTATGGCTACACCTTC.